The 5 T cell receptor beta chains listed next were all sequenced from one sample in a study of OX40 agonist ivuxolimab in advanced cancers. To prepare the library, the immunoSEQ multiplex PCR assay was applied. TCRdb stores this immuneACCESS table with in-frame sequences only. Part of the clones is absent; in the studies checked, under half of the shortfall reflects unresolved V genes, and no reason is known for the rest. This sample gives 74,000 or so clones in total; 80% to 95% of them show up just once. The ten largest clones represent around 2% of the sample. The specimen was CD4+ or CD8+ T cells sorted from blood, collected in a trial of the OX40 agonist ivuxolimab. These receptors were collected from an adult with an advanced solid tumor such as melanoma, head and neck, liver or kidney cancer.

The chain links TRBV7-2 to TRBJ2-1; 7 positions agree with TRBD2. The CDR3 sequence is 14 residues long. With V trimmed by 5 bases and J by 10 bases, 11 bases remained unmatched. CDR1 is SGHTA, CDR2 FQGNSA, per germline. CDR3 in DNA: TGTGCCAGCAGCGGGGGGGGAGGCCGACGCGAGCAGTTCTTC. Translating it yields CASSGGGGRREQFF.

This clone was counted only a few times. This rearrangement joins TRBV19 to TRBJ1-5, with 9 bases identical to TRBD1. CDR1 LNHDA and CDR2 SQIVND come from the germline V gene (reference sequence). The CDR3 consists of 19 residues. The V gene end was trimmed by 7 bases and the J gene end by 4 bases; junction bases not matched to a gene: 20. The CDR3 DNA follows: TGTGCCAGTAAAGGGAAGGGGGGACAGGGTACGTCGGGGAATCAGCCCCAGCATTTT. Translating gives CASKGKGGQGTSGNQPQHF.

The V and J genes are TRBV4-2 and TRBJ2-6; 10 bases line up with TRBD1. The CDR3 consists of 17 residues. Trimming took 4 bases from V and 0 from J; bases not matched to a gene: 3. Germline V CDR1 and CDR2: LGHNA, YNFKEQ. CDR3 nucleotides: TGTGCCAGCAGCCCCGACAGGGGGCTCTCTGGGGCCAACGTCCTGACTTTC. Translating gives CASSPDRGLSGANVLTF.

The genes are TRBV4-3 and TRBJ1-1, with TRBD1 as a possible D gene (5 bases). The germline V and J ends were trimmed by 0 bases and 2 bases, with 10 bases remaining between them. Per the germline V gene, CDR1 is LGHNA and CDR2 is YSLEER. CDR3 length: 15 amino acids. CDR3 coding DNA: TGCGCCAGCAGCCAAGACCGGCAGGGTAACACTGAAGCTTTCTTT. Translated: CASSQDRQGNTEAFF.

V gene TRBV28 combines with J gene TRBJ1-4; D is possibly TRBD1 (6 bases). The length of the CDR3 is 16 residues. Germline V gene lookup returns CDR1 MDHEN and CDR2 SYDVKM. Trimming pared 5 bases from V and 8 bases from J, leaving 21 bases between. CDR3 in DNA: TGTGCCAGCAGTGGGGGCGGGGCAGGTAGGGCGGAAAAACTGTTTTTT. It yields the protein CASSGGGAGRAEKLFF.